Each of the 13 T cell receptor beta chains below was sequenced from the same sample in a study of shared clonotypes between healthy human individuals. Here immunoSEQ multiplex PCR was the method, and the copy in TCRdb shows in-frame clones only, minus some. This sample carries approximately 1,500,000 clones, roughly 96% of them seen once, and the ten largest clones take roughly 1.1%. The sequenced material came from naive CD4+ T cells sorted from blood. Subset given: CD45RA+ positively selected. Receptor source: a man aged 25 to 40 in good health.

Turning to this clone: Other DNA sequences in this sample translate to the same CDR3. The chain couples TRBV5-1 to TRBJ2-1; TRBD2 matches 14 bases. With V trimmed by 4 bases and J by 5 bases, 2 bases remained unmatched. The CDR3 loop spans 15 amino acids. Germline V gene sequence: CDR1 SGHRS, CDR2 YFSETQ. CDR3 in amino acids: CASSTGLAGDNEQFF. Written as DNA, the CDR3 is TGCGCCAGCAGCACGGGACTAGCGGGAGACAATGAGCAGTTCTTC.

This clone has a single count. This chain joins TRBV5-1 and TRBJ2-1; D uncertain. Trimming pared 0 bases from V and 5 bases from J, leaving 12 bases between. This CDR3 is 15 amino acids long. Per germline, CDR1 SGHRS and CDR2 YFSETQ. The CDR3 loop reads CASSLAGPPNNEQFF. The CDR3 nucleotides are TGCGCCAGCAGCTTGGCCGGACCTCCCAACAATGAGCAGTTCTTC.

This chain uses TRBV5-1 with TRBJ2-1; the match to TRBD2 covers 13 bases. CDR1 SGHRS and CDR2 YFSETQ come from the germline V gene. V was clipped by 4 bases and J by 0 bases; unmatched bases: 13. The CDR3 sequence is 20 residues long. The CDR3: CASSPIGLAGAPSSYNEQFF. The CDR3 DNA reads TGCGCCAGCAGCCCCATAGGACTAGCGGGAGCACCAAGCTCCTACAATGAGCAGTTCTTC. Complete variable domain (other parts from reference TRBV5-1 and TRBJ2-1): KAGVTQTPRYLIKTRGQQVTLSCSPISGHRSVSWYQQTPGQGLQFLFEYFSETQRNKGNFPGRFSGRQFSNSRSEMNVSTLELGDSALYLCASSPIGLAGAPSSYNEQFFGPGTRLTVL.

The chain uses TRBV4-2 and TRBJ2-5, with D possibly TRBD2 on 6 matching bases. The germline gives CDR1 LGHNA, CDR2 YNFKEQ. V lost 5 bases to trimming and J lost 4 bases, with 17 bases between them. CDR3 length equals 15 residues. The CDR3 is CASSWGEAPGETQYF. DNA of the CDR3: TGTGCCAGCAGCTGGGGGGAGGCCCCCGGAGAGACCCAGTACTTC.

As concerns this clone: Other DNA sequences in this specimen translate into the identical CDR3. The rearrangement uses TRBV7-9 and TRBJ2-5; tentative D call: TRBD1 (5 bases). This CDR3 is 15 amino acids long. Looked up from germline, CDR1 is SEHNR and CDR2 is FQNEAQ (reference sequence). The germline V and J ends were trimmed by 1 base and 2 bases, with 11 bases remaining between them. This CDR3 is CASSLGQGVQETQYF. CDR3 bases: TGTGCCAGCAGCTTAGGGCAGGGTGTTCAAGAGACCCAGTACTTC. Based on the CDR3 plus reference TRBV7-9 and TRBJ2-5, the full variable domain is DTGVSQNPRHKITKRGQNVTFRCDPISEHNRLYWYRQTLGQGPEFLTYFQNEAQLEKSRLLSDRFSAERPKGSFSTLEIQRTEQGDSAMYLCASSLGQGVQETQYFGPGTRLLVL.

Only one count was recorded for this clone. Here the CDR3 reads CASSDSEGRGTRYEQYF. The CDR3 nucleotides are TGTGCCAGCAGTGACTCGGAGGGACGCGGAACTAGGTACGAGCAGTACTTC. The chain couples TRBV6-4 to TRBJ2-7; possible D gene TRBD2, 6 bases. The germline gives CDR1 MRHNA, CDR2 SNTAGT. V lost 0 bases and J lost 4, with 19 bases in between. The CDR3 is 17 amino acids.

The CDR3 region has the DNA TGCGCCAGCAGCCCCACTTGGGGGAGCAATCAGCCCCAGCATTTT. As protein: CASSPTWGSNQPQHF. The rearrangement joins TRBV5-1 to TRBJ1-5; D is possibly TRBD1 (5 bases). CDR3 length: 15 amino acids. The V and J ends lost 4 bases and 1 base respectively, with 12 bases between them. Germline CDR1 is SGHRS and CDR2 is YFSETQ.

The chain carries TRBV28 and TRBJ1-1, with 8 bases aligning to TRBD1. This CDR3 has 16 amino acids. Germline assignment: CDR1 MDHEN and CDR2 SYDVKM. J gave up 5 bases and V 2 bases, and 10 bases lay outside the gene matches. The DNA for the CDR3 is TGTGCCAGCAGTTTAATCCAGGGGGCGTTTTGGACTGAAGCTTTCTTT. It codes for CASSLIQGAFWTEAFF. Complete variable domain (other parts from reference TRBV28 and TRBJ1-1): DVKVTQSSRYLVKRTGEKVFLECVQDMDHENMFWYRQDPGLGLRLIYFSYDVKMKEKGDIPEGYSVSREKKERFSLILESASTNQTSMYLCASSLIQGAFWTEAFFGQGTRLTVV.

The V call is TRBV4-1, the J call TRBJ2-3; D unresolved. The CDR3 is made up of 16 amino acids. The germline V and J ends were trimmed by 1 base and 0 bases, with 11 bases remaining between them. Per germline, CDR1 MGHRA and CDR2 YSYEKL. CDR3 amino acids: CASSQVRVFSTDTQYF. The CDR3 nucleotides are TGCGCCAGCAGCCAAGTTCGGGTATTTAGCACAGATACGCAGTATTTT.

The chain recombines TRBV28 with TRBJ2-1, with 9 nucleotides matching TRBD2. Trimming removed 2 bases from V and 6 bases from J; junction bases left unmatched: 5. The CDR3 contains 15 residues. From germline, CDR1 is MDHEN and CDR2 SYDVKM. CDR3 residues: CASSLTGSGGNEQFF. In DNA, the CDR3 is TGTGCCAGCAGTTTAACGGGTAGCGGGGGCAATGAGCAGTTCTTC.

This sequence joins TRBV11-2 and TRBJ1-2, with D unclear. The CDR3 is 12 residues long. Germline loops: CDR1 SGHAT, CDR2 FQNNGV. V was trimmed by 3 bases and J by 7 bases, leaving 9 bases between them. CDR3 coding DNA: TGTGCCAGCAGCTTGATGACTGCTGGCTACACCTTC. Protein: CASSLMTAGYTF.

V gene TRBV29-1 combines with J gene TRBJ1-1; D not certain. With 1 base removed from V and 0 bases from J, the gap between germline ends came to 9 bases. Per the germline V gene, CDR1 is SQVTM and CDR2 is ANQGSEA. The CDR3 has 14 amino acids. The CDR3: CSVEGRLMNTEAFF. DNA for the CDR3: TGCAGCGTTGAAGGACGTTTGATGAACACTGAAGCTTTCTTT.

This chain connects TRBV29-1 to TRBJ2-7; the match to TRBD2 covers 12 bases. J lost 9 bases, V lost 2 bases, and 5 bases had no gene match. The CDR3 has 13 amino acids. The germline V gene has CDR1 SQVTM and CDR2 ANQGSEA. The CDR3 spells CSVETSGRSLQYF. CDR3 bases: TGCAGCGTTGAAACTAGCGGGAGGTCTTTGCAGTACTTC.